These 9 T cell receptor beta chains were sequenced from one sample in a study of blood T cell repertoires in COVID-19. TCRdb's table, derived via immunoSEQ multiplex PCR, lists solely in-frame clones and lacks some. The data contain about 100,000 clones, about four fifths of them singletons. Sequenced input: peripheral blood. Receptor source: a man in his forties with active or convalescent COVID-19.

The chain combines TRBV10-3 with TRBJ2-7, with 12 positions matching TRBD1. This CDR3 is 14 amino acids long. Germline V CDR1 and CDR2: ENHRY, SYGVKD. The V gene end was trimmed by 8 bases and the J gene end by 7 bases; junction bases not matched to a gene: 9. CDR3 in amino acids: CAIRGQGAGWEQYF. CDR3 nucleotides: TGTGCCATCCGGGGACAGGGGGCAGGATGGGAGCAGTACTTC.

The chain has TRBV12-3 or TRBV12-4 and TRBJ2-7; a possible D gene is TRBD2 (6 bases). V was cut by 8 bases and J by 0 bases, with 8 bases left in between. The CDR3 consists of 12 residues. The CDR3 region has the DNA TGTGCCAGCGGAGGGAGCTCCTACGAGCAGTACTTC. Protein product: CASGGSSYEQYF.

The CDR3 sequence: CASSLGASQETQYF. The DNA of the CDR3 is TGCGCCAGCAGCTTGGGGGCCAGTCAAGAGACCCAGTACTTC. The chain couples TRBV5-1 to TRBJ2-5, with unresolved D. The CDR3 has 14 amino acids. The germline gives CDR1 SGHRS, CDR2 YFSETQ. Trimming took off 0 bases at V and 2 bases at J, with 8 bases between the two ends.

In this sample, this clone turned up many times. The chain is built from TRBV4-1 and TRBJ2-5, with a tentative D call TRBD2 (6 bases). The V gene lost 4 bases and the J gene lost 3 bases, with 12 bases spanning the gap. CDR3 length equals 14 residues. Germline loops: CDR1 MGHRA, CDR2 YSYEKL. For the CDR3, the DNA is TGCGCCAGCAGCCCCCTGGGAGGAGAAGAGACCCAGTACTTC. Translated: CASSPLGGEETQYF.

This chain links TRBV11-3 with TRBJ2-1; TRBD1 might be the D (6 bases). Trimming removed 6 bases at V and 2 bases at J, with 14 bases between. Germline V gives CDR1 SGHNT, CDR2 YENEEA. The CDR3 loop spans 15 amino acids. CDR3 amino acids: CASSHAGVTYNEQFF. The CDR3 nucleotides are TGTGCCAGCAGTCATGCAGGGGTCACCTACAATGAGCAGTTCTTC.

This chain joins TRBV4-1 and TRBJ1-2; 10 nucleotides match TRBD1. Germline assignment: CDR1 MGHRA and CDR2 YSYEKL. The J segment lost 8 bases and the V segment lost 2 bases, leaving 5 bases of the junction unmatched. The CDR3 loop spans 14 amino acids. Written as DNA, the CDR3 is TGCGCCAGCAGCCAACCGACAGGGGGCTTCGGCTACACCTTC. It encodes CASSQPTGGFGYTF.

The chain links TRBV9 to TRBJ2-3; D not certain. V shed 2 bases and J shed 7 bases, with 14 bases lying between them. CDR3 size: 14 residues. The germline V gene encodes CDR1 SGDLS and CDR2 YYNGEE. The CDR3 reads CASSVIFSSHTQYF. CDR3 DNA: TGTGCCAGCAGCGTTATTTTTAGTTCGCATACGCAGTATTTT.

This clone was detected only a few times. The V and J genes are TRBV4-1 and TRBJ2-2; TRBD1 aligns across 7 bases. Germline loops: CDR1 MGHRA, CDR2 YSYEKL. The CDR3 covers 15 residues. V was pared by 2 bases and J by 4 bases, with 4 bases of the junction left unmatched. CDR3 nucleotide sequence: TGCGCCAGCAGCCAAATTGACAGGGCCACCGGGGAGCTGTTTTTT. Translating it yields CASSQIDRATGELFF.

The sample holds one count of this clone. J is TRBJ1-1 and V is TRBV29-1; a possible D gene is TRBD1 (6 bases). Trimming shortened V by 5 bases and J by 1 base, and 8 bases separated the two germline ends. CDR1 is SQVTM, CDR2 ANQGSEA, per germline. The CDR3 has 12 amino acids. The CDR3 protein is CSVQDRNTEAFF. The CDR3 DNA reads as TGCAGCGTTCAGGACAGGAACACTGAAGCTTTCTTT. Supplemented by reference TRBV29-1 and TRBJ1-1, the full variable domain reads SAVISQKPSRDICQRGTSLTIQCQVDSQVTMMFWYRQQPGQSLTLIATANQGSEATYESGFVIDKFPISRPNLTFSTLTVSNMSPEDSSIYLCSVQDRNTEAFFGQGTRLTVV.